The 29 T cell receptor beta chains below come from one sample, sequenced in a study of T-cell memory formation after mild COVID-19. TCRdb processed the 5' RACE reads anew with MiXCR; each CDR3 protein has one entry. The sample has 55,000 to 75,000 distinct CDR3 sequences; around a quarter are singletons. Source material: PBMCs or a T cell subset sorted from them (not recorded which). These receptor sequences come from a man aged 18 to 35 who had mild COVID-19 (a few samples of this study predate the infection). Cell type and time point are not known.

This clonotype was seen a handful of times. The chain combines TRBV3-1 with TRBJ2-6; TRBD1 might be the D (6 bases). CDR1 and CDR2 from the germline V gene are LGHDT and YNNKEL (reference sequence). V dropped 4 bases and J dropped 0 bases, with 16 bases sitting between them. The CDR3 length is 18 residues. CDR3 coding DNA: TGTGCCAGCAGCCCCGGGACACCCGTCGACTCTGGGGCCAACGTCCTGACTTTC. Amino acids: CASSPGTPVDSGANVLTF.

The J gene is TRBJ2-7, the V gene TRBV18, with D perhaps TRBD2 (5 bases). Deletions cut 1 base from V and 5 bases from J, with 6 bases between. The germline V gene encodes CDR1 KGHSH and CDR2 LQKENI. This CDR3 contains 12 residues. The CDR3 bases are TGTGCCAGCTCACCACGAGGGCACGAGCAGTACGTC. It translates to CASSPRGHEQYV.

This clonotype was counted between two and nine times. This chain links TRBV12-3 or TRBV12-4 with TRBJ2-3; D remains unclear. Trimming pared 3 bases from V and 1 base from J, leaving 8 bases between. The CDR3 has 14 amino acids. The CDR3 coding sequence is TGTGCCAGCAGTTTCGGACCAGGCACAGATACGCAGTATTTT. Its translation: CASSFGPGTDTQYF.

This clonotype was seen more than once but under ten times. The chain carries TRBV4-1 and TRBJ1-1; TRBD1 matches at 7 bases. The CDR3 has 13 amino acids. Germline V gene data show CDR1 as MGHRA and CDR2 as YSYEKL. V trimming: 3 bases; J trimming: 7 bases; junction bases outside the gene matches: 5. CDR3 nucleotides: TGCGCCAGCAGCCAGTTACAGGGGTATGAAGCTTTCTTT. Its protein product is CASSQLQGYEAFF.

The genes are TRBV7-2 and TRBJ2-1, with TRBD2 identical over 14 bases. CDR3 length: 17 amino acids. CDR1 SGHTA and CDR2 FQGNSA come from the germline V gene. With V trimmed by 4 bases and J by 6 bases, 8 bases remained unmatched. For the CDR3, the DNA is TGTGCCAGCAGCTCTAGTTCGGGACTAGCGGGGGTCAATGAGCAGTTCTTC. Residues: CASSSSSGLAGVNEQFF.

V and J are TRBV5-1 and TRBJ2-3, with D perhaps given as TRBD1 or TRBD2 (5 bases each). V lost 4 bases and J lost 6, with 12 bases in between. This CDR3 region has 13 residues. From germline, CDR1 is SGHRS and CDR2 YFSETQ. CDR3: CASSPDRGDTQYF. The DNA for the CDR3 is TGCGCCAGCAGCCCCGACCGGGGCGATACGCAGTATTTT.

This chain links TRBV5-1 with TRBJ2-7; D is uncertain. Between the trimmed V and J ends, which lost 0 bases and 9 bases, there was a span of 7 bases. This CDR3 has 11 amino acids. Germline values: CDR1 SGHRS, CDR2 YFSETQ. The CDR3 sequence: CASSLDVRQYV. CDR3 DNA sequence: TGCGCCAGCAGCTTGGATGTGAGGCAGTACGTC.

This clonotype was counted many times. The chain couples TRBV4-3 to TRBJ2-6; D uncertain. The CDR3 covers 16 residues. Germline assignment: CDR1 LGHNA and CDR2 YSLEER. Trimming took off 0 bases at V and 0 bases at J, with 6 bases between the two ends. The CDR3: CASSQDLSSGANVLTF. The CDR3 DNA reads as TGCGCCAGCAGCCAAGATCTTAGCTCTGGGGCCAACGTCCTGACTTTC.

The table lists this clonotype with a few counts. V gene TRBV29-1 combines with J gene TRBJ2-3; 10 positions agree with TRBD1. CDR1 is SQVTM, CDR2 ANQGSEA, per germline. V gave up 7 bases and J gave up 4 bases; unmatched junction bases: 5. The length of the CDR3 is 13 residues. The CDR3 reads CSAGGQGPDTQYF. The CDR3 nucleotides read TGCAGCGCGGGGGGACAGGGGCCAGATACGCAGTATTTT.

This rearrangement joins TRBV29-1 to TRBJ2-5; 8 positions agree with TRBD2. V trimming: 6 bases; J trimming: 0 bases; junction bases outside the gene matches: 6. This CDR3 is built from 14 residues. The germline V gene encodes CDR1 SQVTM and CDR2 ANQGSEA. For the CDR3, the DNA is TGCAGCGTCGGAGTAGCGGGGAACCAAGAGACCCAGTACTTC. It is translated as CSVGVAGNQETQYF.

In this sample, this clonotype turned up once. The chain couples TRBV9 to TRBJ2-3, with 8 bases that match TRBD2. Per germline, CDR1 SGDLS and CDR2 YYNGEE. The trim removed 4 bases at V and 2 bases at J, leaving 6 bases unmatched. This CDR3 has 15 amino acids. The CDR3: CASSLAGTITDTQYF. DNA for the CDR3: TGTGCCAGCAGCCTAGCGGGCACAATCACAGATACGCAGTATTTT.

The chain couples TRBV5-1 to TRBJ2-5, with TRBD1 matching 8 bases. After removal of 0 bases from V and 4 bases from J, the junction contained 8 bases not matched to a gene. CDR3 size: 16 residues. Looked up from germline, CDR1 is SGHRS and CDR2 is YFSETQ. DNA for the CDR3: TGCGCCAGCAGCTTGGCTAGGACAGGGCCCCCAGAGACCCAGTACTTC. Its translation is CASSLARTGPPETQYF.

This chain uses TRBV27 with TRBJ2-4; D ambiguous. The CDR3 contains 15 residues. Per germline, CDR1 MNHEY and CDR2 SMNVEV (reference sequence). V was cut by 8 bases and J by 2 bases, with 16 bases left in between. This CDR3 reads CASRPFMGPKNIQYF. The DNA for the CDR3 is TGTGCCAGCCGACCGTTTATGGGTCCCAAAAACATTCAGTACTTC.

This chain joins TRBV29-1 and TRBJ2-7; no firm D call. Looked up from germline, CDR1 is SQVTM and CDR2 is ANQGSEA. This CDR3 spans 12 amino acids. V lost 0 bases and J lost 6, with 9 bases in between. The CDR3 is CSVEDLGSEQYF. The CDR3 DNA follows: TGCAGCGTTGAAGATTTGGGCAGCGAGCAGTACTTC.

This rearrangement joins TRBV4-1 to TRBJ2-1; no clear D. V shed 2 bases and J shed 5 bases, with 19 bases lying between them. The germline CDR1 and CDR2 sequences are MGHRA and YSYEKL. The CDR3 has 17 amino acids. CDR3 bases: TGCGCCAGCAGCCAATTACCCGATCTCCGGGTCCACAATGAGCAGTTCTTC. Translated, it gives CASSQLPDLRVHNEQFF.

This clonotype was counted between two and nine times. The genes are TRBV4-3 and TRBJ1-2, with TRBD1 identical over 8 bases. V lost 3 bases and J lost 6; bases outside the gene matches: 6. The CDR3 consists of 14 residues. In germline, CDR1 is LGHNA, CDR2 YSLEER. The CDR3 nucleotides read TGCGCCAGCAGCCATGTAACAGGGGGGGATGGCTACACCTTC. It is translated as CASSHVTGGDGYTF.

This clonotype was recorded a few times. The CDR3 protein is CASSSGVGTQYF. The CDR3 DNA sequence: TGTGCCAGCAGTTCAGGGGTAGGGACGCAGTATTTT. V gene TRBV27 combines with J gene TRBJ2-3; D may be TRBD1 (6 bases). Trimming took off 4 bases at V and 9 bases at J, with 11 bases between the two ends. CDR3 length: 12 residues. Germline CDR1 is MNHEY and CDR2 is SMNVEV (reference sequence).

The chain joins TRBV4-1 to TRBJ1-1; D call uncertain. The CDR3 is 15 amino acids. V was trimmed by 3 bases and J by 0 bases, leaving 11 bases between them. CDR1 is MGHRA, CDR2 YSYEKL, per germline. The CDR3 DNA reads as TGCGCCAGCAGCCACCGTGGCAGTATGAACACTGAAGCTTTCTTT. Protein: CASSHRGSMNTEAFF.

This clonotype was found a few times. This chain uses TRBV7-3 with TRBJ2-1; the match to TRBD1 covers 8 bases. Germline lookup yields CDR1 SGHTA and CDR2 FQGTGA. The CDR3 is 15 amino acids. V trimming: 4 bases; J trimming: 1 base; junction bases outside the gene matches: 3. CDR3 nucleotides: TGTGCCAGCAGCTCCGGACAGGGTTCCTACAATGAGCAGTTCTTC. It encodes CASSSGQGSYNEQFF.

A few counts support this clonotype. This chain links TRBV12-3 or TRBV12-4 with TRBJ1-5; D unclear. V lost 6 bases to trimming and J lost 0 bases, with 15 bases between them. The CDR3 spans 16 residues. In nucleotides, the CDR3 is TGTGCCAGCAGCTACGGACTGACTTATAGCAATCAGCCCCAGCATTTT. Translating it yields CASSYGLTYSNQPQHF.

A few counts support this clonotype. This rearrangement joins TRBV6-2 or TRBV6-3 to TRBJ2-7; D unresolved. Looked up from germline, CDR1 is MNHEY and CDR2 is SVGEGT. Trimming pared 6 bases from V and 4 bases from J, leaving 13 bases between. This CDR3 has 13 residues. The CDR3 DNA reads TGTGCCAGCAGCCGCAATGAACAATACGAGCAGTACGTC. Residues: CASSRNEQYEQYV.

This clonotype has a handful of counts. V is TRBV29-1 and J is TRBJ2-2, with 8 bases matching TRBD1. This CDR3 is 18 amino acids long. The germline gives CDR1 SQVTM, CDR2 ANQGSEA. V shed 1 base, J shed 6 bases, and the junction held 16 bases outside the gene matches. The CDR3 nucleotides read TGCAGCGTTGAAGGACCTGCTGCCGGGACAGGTGCTGCCGGGGAGCTGTTTTTT. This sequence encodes CSVEGPAAGTGAAGELFF.

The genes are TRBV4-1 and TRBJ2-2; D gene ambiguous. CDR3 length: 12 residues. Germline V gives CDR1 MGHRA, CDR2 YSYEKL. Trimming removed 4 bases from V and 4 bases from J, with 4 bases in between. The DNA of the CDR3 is TGCGCCAGCAGCCCGTTCACCGGGGAGCTGTTTTTT. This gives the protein CASSPFTGELFF.

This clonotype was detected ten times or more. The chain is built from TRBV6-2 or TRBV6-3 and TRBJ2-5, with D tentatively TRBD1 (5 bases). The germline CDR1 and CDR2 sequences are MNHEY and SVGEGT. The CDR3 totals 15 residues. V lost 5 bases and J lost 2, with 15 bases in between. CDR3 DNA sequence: TGTGCCAGCAGTGACCTCAGACAGATGCAAGAGACCCAGTACTTC. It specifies CASSDLRQMQETQYF.

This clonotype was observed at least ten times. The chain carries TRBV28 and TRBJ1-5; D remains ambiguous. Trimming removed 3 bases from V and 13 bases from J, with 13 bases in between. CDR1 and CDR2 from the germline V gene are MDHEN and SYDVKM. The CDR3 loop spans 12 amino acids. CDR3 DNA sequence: TGTGCCAGCAGTTTCCGGTCCCCCCAGCAGCATTTT. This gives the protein CASSFRSPQQHF.

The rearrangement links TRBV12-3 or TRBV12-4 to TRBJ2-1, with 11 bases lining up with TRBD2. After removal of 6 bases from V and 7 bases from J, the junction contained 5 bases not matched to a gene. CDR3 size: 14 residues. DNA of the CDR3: TGTGCCAGCAGCCCTAGCGGGGGGCATAATGAGCAGTTCTTC. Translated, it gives CASSPSGGHNEQFF.

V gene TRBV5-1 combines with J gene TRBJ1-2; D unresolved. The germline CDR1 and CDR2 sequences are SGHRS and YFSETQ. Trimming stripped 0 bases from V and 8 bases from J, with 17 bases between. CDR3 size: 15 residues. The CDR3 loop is CASSLATAGFHGYTF. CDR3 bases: TGCGCCAGCAGCTTGGCCACCGCGGGGTTTCACGGCTACACCTTC.

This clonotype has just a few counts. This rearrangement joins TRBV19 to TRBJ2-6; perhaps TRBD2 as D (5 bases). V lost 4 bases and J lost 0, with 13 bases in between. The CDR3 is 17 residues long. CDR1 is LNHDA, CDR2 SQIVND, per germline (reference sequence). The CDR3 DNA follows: TGTGCCAGTAGTAATTGGGAGCGGAGCTCTGGGGCCAACGTCCTGACTTTC. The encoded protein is CASSNWERSSGANVLTF.

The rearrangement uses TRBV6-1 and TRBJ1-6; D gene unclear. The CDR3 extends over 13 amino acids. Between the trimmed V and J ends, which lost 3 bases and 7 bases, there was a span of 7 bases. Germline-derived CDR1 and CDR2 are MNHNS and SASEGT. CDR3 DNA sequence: TGTGCCAGCAGTGAGGTGGAAAATTCACCCCTCCACTTT. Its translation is CASSEVENSPLHF.